This is a list of T cell receptor beta chains from one sample in a study of cytomegalovirus exposure and HLA in healthy donors. Using immunoSEQ multiplex PCR, the repertoire was profiled, and TCRdb retains in-frame clones only, with some absent. The data contain over 150,000 clones, 75% to 85% of them singletons. Material: PBMCs. The receptor set was obtained from an older woman in good health and CMV-seropositive. CDR3s leave out the opening cysteine and the closing phenylalanine or tryptophan. Each record gives: CDR3 protein, clone size, V gene. Some rows have no size entry. The others give once, few or many, or a class for an expanded clone.

CDR3aa: ASSIERGGPADTQY
abundance: .
v_gene: TRBV19

CDR3aa: ASSLVAGGREQY
abundance: .
v_gene: TRBV5-1

CDR3aa: ASSPRQGIRETQY
abundance: once
v_gene: TRBV7-3

CDR3aa: ASSYSDRYEQY
abundance: .
v_gene: TRBV6-5

CDR3aa: ASSEAGVEETQY
abundance: .
v_gene: TRBV2

CDR3aa: ASKSGGSNTEAF
abundance: .
v_gene: TRBV19

CDR3aa: ASSPRQDFTYEQY
abundance: few
v_gene: TRBV7-9

CDR3aa: ASSSTSGGPYEQY
abundance: .
v_gene: TRBV9

CDR3aa: ASTRAPTEAF
abundance: .
v_gene: TRBV2

CDR3aa: ASTNTQGADYNEQF
abundance: .
v_gene: TRBV13

CDR3aa: ASSEGWGGTYEQY
abundance: .
v_gene: TRBV6-1

CDR3aa: ASSSVTVSYEQY
abundance: .
v_gene: TRBV7-9

CDR3aa: ASSLLNQPQH
abundance: .
v_gene: TRBV7-8

CDR3aa: ASSSGGSGPGELF
abundance: .
v_gene: TRBV9

CDR3aa: ASSIDRGETDTQY
abundance: .
v_gene: TRBV11-1

CDR3aa: ASSLSDRVYTEAF
abundance: few
v_gene: TRBV27

CDR3aa: ASSAYTDTQY
abundance: .
v_gene: TRBV6-1

CDR3aa: ASRGGTENQPQH
abundance: .
v_gene: TRBV27

CDR3aa: ASSEQGILAKNIQY
abundance: .
v_gene: TRBV19

CDR3aa: ASSLWVRSGQY
abundance: .
v_gene: TRBV5-8

CDR3aa: AIVQGRNEQF
abundance: .
v_gene: TRBV30

CDR3aa: ASSLGQGAFQPQH
abundance: .
v_gene: TRBV5-1

CDR3aa: ASSIGGVGTDTQY
abundance: .
v_gene: TRBV19

CDR3aa: ASSLAGGPSTDTQY
abundance: .
v_gene: TRBV27

CDR3aa: ASSLVAAAIGNTIY
abundance: .
v_gene: TRBV11-2

CDR3aa: ASSPSGNTEAF
abundance: .
v_gene: TRBV18

CDR3aa: ASSWGQGSGAF
abundance: .
v_gene: TRBV19

CDR3aa: ASHKPGTIETQY
abundance: .
v_gene: TRBV5-1

CDR3aa: ASSSFGLDSEQF
abundance: .
v_gene: TRBV11-1

CDR3aa: ASSTAGTSVSGTGELF
abundance: .
v_gene: TRBV9

CDR3aa: ASSVGNGLTNEKLF
abundance: .
v_gene: TRBV11-2

CDR3aa: ASSLGGTDSGELF
abundance: .
v_gene: TRBV11-2

CDR3aa: ASSGAGRRTTEAF
abundance: .
v_gene: TRBV2

CDR3aa: ASSFLLGTSNEQF
abundance: once
v_gene: TRBV7-8

CDR3aa: ASSRYAEPDRVNQPQH
abundance: .
v_gene: TRBV4-1

CDR3aa: ASRGGPETQY
abundance: .
v_gene: TRBV2

CDR3aa: ASSPGGDRETQY
abundance: .
v_gene: TRBV9

CDR3aa: ASSIGQGFLQPQH
abundance: .
v_gene: TRBV19

CDR3aa: AWSRRVATNEKLF
abundance: .
v_gene: TRBV30

CDR3aa: ASSGGTGPSYEQY
abundance: .
v_gene: TRBV5-4

CDR3aa: AIMREVRNEQF
abundance: .
v_gene: TRBV10-3

CDR3aa: ASRPVRDSGNTIY
abundance: once
v_gene: TRBV11-2

CDR3aa: ASSLAGTGVIADTQY
abundance: .
v_gene: TRBV5-6

CDR3aa: ASTKRMGGTIGYT
abundance: .
v_gene: TRBV2

CDR3aa: ASRTGTGSNEQY
abundance: few
v_gene: TRBV7-2

CDR3aa: ASSVEGQGHLNEQF
abundance: few
v_gene: TRBV9